This T cell receptor (beta chain) was captured in a study of beta chain features in type 1 diabetes. For the study at large: Healthy donors resembled patients in age, gender and cell yields.

Expressed TCRB transcripts got sequenced, as all isolated RNA was reverse transcribed. The data were produced by immunoSEQ multiplex PCR, yet TCRdb's version contains in-frame clones alone and is incomplete. The table shows 250,000 to 300,000 clones, with under 8.5% occurring only once. Study-level points and caveats: At VDJ recombination sites, type 1 diabetes patients had fewer insertions and more deleted nucleotides. There was no resolution here of whether HLA type influences TCRB rearrangement.

The authors obtained over 95% purity in all sorted populations. This clone was counted only a few times. What it recognizes is unknown. Compared with germline, one end of the junction differs, possibly owing to a read error. The CDR3 contains 15 residues. The germline gives CDR1 SSHAT, CDR2 FNYEAQ (reference sequence). This clonotype originated in a woman younger than 35 in good health. Sample: central memory CD4+ T cells from blood. The chain has TRBV7-7 and TRBJ1-2, with 10 bases fitting TRBD1. CDR3 protein: CASSPPGQGRSCYTF. DNA of the CDR3: TGTGCTAGCAGCCCCCCGGGACAGGGGAGAAGTTGCTACACCTTC.